This is a list of T cell receptor beta chains from one sample in a study of cytomegalovirus exposure and HLA in healthy donors. Libraries were prepared by immunoSEQ multiplex PCR; TCRdb keeps only in-frame clonotypes and omits some of them. The sample lists 95,000 to 100,000 clones, 65% to 80% seen once, with 8.5% to 12% in the top ten. The sample taken for sequencing was PBMCs. The receptors stem from a man aged 45-65 years in good health and CMV-seronegative. Both conserved end residues are part of each CDR3. Fields, in order: V gene, clone size, J gene, D gene, CDR3 protein, CDR3 DNA. The D gene is left open where the match is weak. Not every row has a clone size; where given, it reads once, few, many or a size class.

v_gene: TRBV11-1
abundance: -
j_gene: TRBJ2-5
d_gene: TRBD2
CDR3aa: CASRQLAGGVPYF
CDR3nt: TGTGCCAGCAGACAACTAGCGGGAGGTGTTCCGTACTTC

v_gene: TRBV10-3
abundance: -
j_gene: TRBJ2-3
d_gene: TRBD2
CDR3aa: CAISDPGLVQDTQYF
CDR3nt: TGTGCCATCAGTGACCCGGGACTAGTCCAAGATACGCAGTATTTT

v_gene: TRBV21-1
abundance: -
j_gene: TRBJ2-7
d_gene: -
CDR3aa: CASSGLYYEQYF
CDR3nt: TGTGCCAGCTCCGGACTTTACTACGAGCAGTACTTC

v_gene: TRBV5-5
abundance: -
j_gene: TRBJ2-6
d_gene: -
CDR3aa: CASSLSRDSGANVLTF
CDR3nt: TGTGCCAGCAGCTTGTCGAGGGACTCTGGGGCCAACGTCCTGACTTTC

v_gene: TRBV5-1
abundance: -
j_gene: TRBJ2-1
d_gene: TRBD2
CDR3aa: CASSFIPSGLTNEQFF
CDR3nt: TGCGCCAGCAGCTTCATCCCTAGCGGGCTCACTAATGAGCAGTTCTTC

v_gene: TRBV19
abundance: -
j_gene: TRBJ2-7
d_gene: -
CDR3aa: CASGKTGTNRVYEQYF
CDR3nt: TGTGCCAGTGGGAAAACCGGGACAAACCGGGTCTACGAGCAGTACTTC

v_gene: TRBV10-3
abundance: -
j_gene: TRBJ2-2
d_gene: TRBD2
CDR3aa: CAISESTSAGTGELFF
CDR3nt: TGTGCCATCAGTGAGTCGACTAGCGCGGGGACCGGGGAGCTGTTTTTT

v_gene: TRBV28
abundance: -
j_gene: TRBJ1-5
d_gene: -
CDR3aa: CASSLISNQPQHF
CDR3nt: TGTGCCAGCAGTCTTATTAGCAATCAGCCCCAGCATTTT

v_gene: TRBV5-6
abundance: -
j_gene: TRBJ2-7
d_gene: -
CDR3aa: CASSLWTAYEQYF
CDR3nt: TGTGCCAGCAGCCTCTGGACAGCCTACGAGCAGTACTTC

v_gene: TRBV5-6
abundance: -
j_gene: TRBJ1-5
d_gene: -
CDR3aa: CASSLSWGGGQPQHF
CDR3nt: TGTGCCAGCAGCCTTAGTTGGGGGGGCGGTCAGCCCCAGCATTTT

v_gene: TRBV6-6
abundance: -
j_gene: TRBJ2-7
d_gene: TRBD1
CDR3aa: CASSYQTGYSYEQYF
CDR3nt: TGTGCCAGCAGTTACCAGACAGGGTACTCCTACGAGCAGTACTTC

v_gene: TRBV4-3
abundance: -
j_gene: TRBJ2-1
d_gene: TRBD2
CDR3aa: CASSSRGGRASGRSDEQFF
CDR3nt: TGCGCCAGCAGCTCCCGTGGAGGGAGGGCTAGCGGGAGGTCGGATGAGCAGTTCTTC

v_gene: TRBV30
abundance: -
j_gene: TRBJ1-2
d_gene: TRBD1
CDR3aa: CAWSLGQSGYTF
CDR3nt: TGTGCCTGGAGTTTGGGACAGTCAGGCTACACCTTC

v_gene: TRBV2
abundance: -
j_gene: TRBJ1-2
d_gene: -
CDR3aa: CASSGPRASGYTF
CDR3nt: TGTGCCAGCAGTGGTCCCCGAGCTTCGGGCTACACCTTC

v_gene: TRBV5-5
abundance: once
j_gene: TRBJ2-1
d_gene: TRBD2
CDR3aa: CASSLLAGSNNEQFF
CDR3nt: TGTGCCAGCAGCTTACTAGCGGGAAGCAACAATGAGCAGTTCTTC

v_gene: TRBV5-1
abundance: -
j_gene: TRBJ1-1
d_gene: -
CDR3aa: CASSLAETVNTEAFF
CDR3nt: TGCGCCAGCAGCTTGGCAGAGACAGTGAACACTGAAGCTTTCTTT

v_gene: TRBV5-1
abundance: -
j_gene: TRBJ2-7
d_gene: TRBD2
CDR3aa: CASSPDAREAYEQYF
CDR3nt: TGCGCCAGCAGCCCCGATGCACGGGAGGCCTACGAGCAGTACTTC

v_gene: TRBV4-1
abundance: -
j_gene: TRBJ2-2
d_gene: -
CDR3aa: CASSQDRGLPGELFF
CDR3nt: TGCGCCAGCAGCCAAGATCGGGGACTCCCCGGGGAGCTGTTTTTT

v_gene: TRBV28
abundance: -
j_gene: TRBJ1-4
d_gene: -
CDR3aa: CATLYEKLFF
CDR3nt: TGTGCCACCCTATACGAAAAACTGTTTTTT

v_gene: TRBV5-1
abundance: -
j_gene: TRBJ1-4
d_gene: -
CDR3aa: CASSLGHSHEKLFF
CDR3nt: TGCGCCAGCAGCTTGGGACACAGCCACGAAAAACTGTTTTTT